This entry lists 8 T cell receptor beta chains sequenced from one sample in a study of Ad26.COV2.S vaccination and SARS-CoV-2 variants. TCRdb's copy holds only in-frame clones and misses some; the assay was immunoSEQ multiplex PCR. The sample lists about 680,000 clones; more than 80% were seen once. Treatment here: about 20 received Ad26.COV2.S at low or high dose, single or two shots; five or six received placebo; per-sample allocation not given. Sampling was done on day 63 after the first vaccine or placebo injection. The specimen was peripheral blood, collected in a trial of Ad26.COV2.S vaccine versus placebo. The receptors were sampled from a person between 18 and 59 years old who received the Ad26.COV2.S COVID-19 vaccine or a placebo.

This sequence joins TRBV7-2 and TRBJ1-1, with unresolved D. The V gene's germline CDR1 is SGHTA and CDR2 FQGNSA. There are 13 residues in the CDR3. V was shortened by 0 bases and J by 3 bases, with 5 bases between the two germline ends. The CDR3, as DNA: TGTGCCAGCAGCTTAGCGCAGGACACTGAAGCTTTCTTT. Translation: CASSLAQDTEAFF.

The rearrangement joins TRBV3-1 (or the pseudogene TRBV3-2) to TRBJ1-3; D remains ambiguous. The germline gives CDR1 LGHDT, CDR2 YNNKEL (reference sequence). There are 20 residues in the CDR3. The V end lost 0 bases, the J end lost 0 bases, and 21 bases lay between the germline ends. The CDR3 DNA reads TGTGCCAGCAGCCAAGATTATGTCGGGGTCGGAGCAAGCTCTGGAAACACCATATATTTT. This translates into CASSQDYVGVGASSGNTIYF.

V and J are TRBV11-2 and TRBJ1-6, with D unclear. Germline V gene data show CDR1 as SGHAT and CDR2 as FQNNGV. V lost 5 bases and J 6 bases, leaving 5 bases between the germline ends. The CDR3 length is 12 residues. In nucleotides, the CDR3 is TGTGCCAGCAGCCCCCCTAATTCACCCCTCCACTTT. Translating gives CASSPPNSPLHF.

The chain combines TRBV2 with TRBJ1-5; 9 positions match TRBD1. V trimming: 4 bases; J trimming: 3 bases; junction bases outside the gene matches: 7. The V gene's germline CDR1 is SNHLY and CDR2 FYNNEI. The CDR3 runs 16 residues. CDR3 in amino acids: CASSGRGQGNNQPQHF. The CDR3 nucleotides read TGTGCCAGCAGTGGAAGGGGACAGGGTAACAATCAGCCCCAGCATTTT.

V gene TRBV7-9 combines with J gene TRBJ2-7, with a tentative D call TRBD2 (5 bases). V was shortened by 0 bases and J by 3 bases, with 9 bases between the two germline ends. Germline V gene lookup returns CDR1 SEHNR and CDR2 FQNEAQ (reference sequence). The CDR3 contains 14 residues. CDR3 sequence: CASSLAGVFYEQYF. Written as DNA, the CDR3 is TGTGCCAGCAGCTTAGCCGGGGTGTTCTACGAGCAGTACTTC.

The chain recombines TRBV12-5 with TRBJ1-5; D is uncertain. This CDR3 region has 15 residues. Germline loops: CDR1 LGHNT, CDR2 FRNRAP. Between the trimmed V and J ends, which lost 5 bases and 7 bases, there was a span of 18 bases. CDR3 region: CASGPPDCVRQPQHF. CDR3 DNA: TGTGCTAGTGGTCCGCCCGACTGCGTTCGGCAGCCCCAGCATTTT.

CDR3 in DNA: TGTGCCAGCAGGTACCAATCGGGACAGCGGAATCAGCCCCAGCATTTT. The encoded protein is CASRYQSGQRNQPQHF. The V and J genes are TRBV5-8 and TRBJ1-5, with 7 bases lining up with TRBD1. V lost 5 bases to trimming and J lost 4 bases; unmatched junction nucleotides: 12. CDR1 and CDR2 (germline): SGHTS, YDEGEE. This CDR3 is 16 amino acids long. Using reference TRBV5-8 and TRBJ1-5 for the parts outside the CDR3, the full variable domain is EAGVTQSPTHLIKTRGQQATLRCSPISGHTSVYWYQQALGLGLQFLLWYDEGEERNRGNFPPRFSGRQFPNYSSELNVNALELEDSALYLCASRYQSGQRNQPQHFGDGTRLSIL.

The J gene is TRBJ1-1, the V gene TRBV14, with TRBD1 as a possible D gene (5 bases). The CDR3 consists of 15 residues. Germline lookup yields CDR1 SGHDN and CDR2 FVKESK. V gave up 5 bases and J gave up 0 bases, with 13 bases separating them. The CDR3 protein is CASSDDSFMNTEAFF. DNA of the CDR3: TGTGCCAGCAGCGACGACAGCTTCATGAACACTGAAGCTTTCTTT.